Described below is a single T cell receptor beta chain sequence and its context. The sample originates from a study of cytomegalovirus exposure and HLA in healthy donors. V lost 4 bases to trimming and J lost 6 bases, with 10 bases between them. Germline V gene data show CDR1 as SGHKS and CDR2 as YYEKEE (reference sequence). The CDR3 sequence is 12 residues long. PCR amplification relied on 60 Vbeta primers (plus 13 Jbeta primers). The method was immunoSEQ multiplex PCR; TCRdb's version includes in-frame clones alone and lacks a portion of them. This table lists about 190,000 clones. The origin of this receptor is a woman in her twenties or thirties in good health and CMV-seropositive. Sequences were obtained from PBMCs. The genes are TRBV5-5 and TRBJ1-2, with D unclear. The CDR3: CASSPGPNGYTF. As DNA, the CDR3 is TGTGCCAGCAGCCCCGGTCCGAATGGCTACACCTTC.